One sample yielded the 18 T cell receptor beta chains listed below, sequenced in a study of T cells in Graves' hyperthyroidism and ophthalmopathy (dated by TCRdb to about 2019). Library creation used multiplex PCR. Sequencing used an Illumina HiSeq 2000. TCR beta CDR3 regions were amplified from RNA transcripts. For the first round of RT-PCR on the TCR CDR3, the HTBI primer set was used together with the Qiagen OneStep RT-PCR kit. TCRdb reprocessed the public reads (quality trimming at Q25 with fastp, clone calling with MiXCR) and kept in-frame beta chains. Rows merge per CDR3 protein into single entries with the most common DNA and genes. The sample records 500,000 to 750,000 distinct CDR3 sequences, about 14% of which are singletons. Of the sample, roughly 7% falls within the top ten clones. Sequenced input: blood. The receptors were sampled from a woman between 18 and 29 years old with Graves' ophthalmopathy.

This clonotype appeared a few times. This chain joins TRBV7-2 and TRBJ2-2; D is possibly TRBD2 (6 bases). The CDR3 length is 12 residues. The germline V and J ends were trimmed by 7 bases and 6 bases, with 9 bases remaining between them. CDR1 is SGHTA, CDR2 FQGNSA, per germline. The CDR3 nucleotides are TGTGCCAGCAACCGACTAGCCGGGGAGCTGTTTTTT. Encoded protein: CASNRLAGELFF.

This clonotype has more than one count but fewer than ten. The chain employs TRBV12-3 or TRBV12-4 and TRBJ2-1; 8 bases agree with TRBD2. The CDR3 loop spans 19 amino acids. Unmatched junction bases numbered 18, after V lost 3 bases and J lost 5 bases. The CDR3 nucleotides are TGTGCCAGCAGTTTGACTTTGGGTAAAAGCAGCGGGAGCGACAATGAGCAGTTCTTC. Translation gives CASSLTLGKSSGSDNEQFF.

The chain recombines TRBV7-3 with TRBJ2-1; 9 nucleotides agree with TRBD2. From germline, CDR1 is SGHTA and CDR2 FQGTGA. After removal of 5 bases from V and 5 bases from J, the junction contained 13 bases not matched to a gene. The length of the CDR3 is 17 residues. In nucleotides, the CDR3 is TGTGCCAGCAGCCCCCGGGCTAGCGGGGCTCGGGACAATGAGCAGTTCTTC. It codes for CASSPRASGARDNEQFF.

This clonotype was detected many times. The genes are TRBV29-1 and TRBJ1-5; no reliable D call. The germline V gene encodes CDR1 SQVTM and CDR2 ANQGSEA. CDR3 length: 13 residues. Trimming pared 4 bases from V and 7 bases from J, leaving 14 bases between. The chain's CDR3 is CSVGEKSYQPQHF. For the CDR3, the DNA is TGCAGCGTTGGCGAGAAATCGTACCAGCCCCAGCATTTT.

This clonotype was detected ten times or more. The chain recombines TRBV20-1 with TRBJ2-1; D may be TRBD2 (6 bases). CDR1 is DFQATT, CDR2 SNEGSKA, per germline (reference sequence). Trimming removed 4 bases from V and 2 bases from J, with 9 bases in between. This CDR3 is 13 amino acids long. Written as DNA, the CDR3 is TGCAGTGCTACTAGCGATCCCTACAATGAGCAGTTCTTC. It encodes CSATSDPYNEQFF.

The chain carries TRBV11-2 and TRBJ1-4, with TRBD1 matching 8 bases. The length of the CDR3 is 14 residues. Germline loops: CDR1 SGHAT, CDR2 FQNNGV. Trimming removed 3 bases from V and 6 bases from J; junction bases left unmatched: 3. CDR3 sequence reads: CASSLAGGYEKLFF. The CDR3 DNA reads TGTGCCAGCAGCTTGGCAGGGGGCTATGAAAAACTGTTTTTT.

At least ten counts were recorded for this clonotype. In nucleotides, the CDR3 is TGTGCCACCAGTGATTTATGGAGAGAGACCCAGTACTTC. Residues: CATSDLWRETQYF. The chain carries TRBV24-1 and TRBJ2-5; D remains unclear. The V end lost 1 base, the J end lost 4 bases, and 6 bases lay between the germline ends. CDR3 length: 13 amino acids. The V gene's germline CDR1 is KGHDR and CDR2 SFDVKD.

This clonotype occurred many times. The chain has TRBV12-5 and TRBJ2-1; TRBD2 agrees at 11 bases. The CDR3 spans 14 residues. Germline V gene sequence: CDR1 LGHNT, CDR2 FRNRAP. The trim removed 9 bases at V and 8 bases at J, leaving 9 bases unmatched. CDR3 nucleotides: TGTGCTAGCTCCGCCCTAGCGGGAGGAGATGAGCAGTTCTTC. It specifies CASSALAGGDEQFF.

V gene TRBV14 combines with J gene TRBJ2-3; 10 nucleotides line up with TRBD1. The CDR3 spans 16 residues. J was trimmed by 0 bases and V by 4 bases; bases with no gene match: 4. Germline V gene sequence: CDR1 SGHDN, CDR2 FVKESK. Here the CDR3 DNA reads TGTGCCAGCAGCCCGAGGGACAGGGGTAGCACAGATACGCAGTATTTT. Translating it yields CASSPRDRGSTDTQYF.

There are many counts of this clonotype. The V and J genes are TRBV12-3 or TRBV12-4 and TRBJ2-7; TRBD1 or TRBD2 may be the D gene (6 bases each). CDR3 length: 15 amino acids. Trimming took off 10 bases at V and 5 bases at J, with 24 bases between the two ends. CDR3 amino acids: CATEKGGHAFDEQYF. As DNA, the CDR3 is TGTGCCACTGAGAAGGGGGGCCACGCGTTCGACGAGCAGTACTTC.

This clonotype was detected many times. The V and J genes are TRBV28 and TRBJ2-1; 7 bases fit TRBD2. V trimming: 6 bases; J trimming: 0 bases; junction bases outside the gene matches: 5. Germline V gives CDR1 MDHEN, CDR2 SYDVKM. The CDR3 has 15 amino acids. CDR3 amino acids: CASRPSGSSYNEQFF. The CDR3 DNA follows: TGTGCCAGCAGACCTAGCGGAAGCTCCTACAATGAGCAGTTCTTC.

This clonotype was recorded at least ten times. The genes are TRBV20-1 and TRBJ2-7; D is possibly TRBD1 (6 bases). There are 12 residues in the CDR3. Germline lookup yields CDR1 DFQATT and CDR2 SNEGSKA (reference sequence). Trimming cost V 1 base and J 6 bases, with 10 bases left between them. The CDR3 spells CSARGQGSEQYF. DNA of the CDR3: TGCAGTGCTAGAGGCCAGGGGAGCGAGCAGTACTTC.

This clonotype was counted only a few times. CDR3 protein: CASSIGHSTGNIQYF. Written as DNA, the CDR3 is TGTGCCAGTAGTATAGGGCACTCTACCGGGAACATTCAGTACTTC. This chain links TRBV19 with TRBJ2-4; D uncertain. The V and J ends lost 1 base and 7 bases respectively, with 14 bases between them. CDR1 and CDR2 from the germline V gene are LNHDA and SQIVND (reference sequence). This CDR3 contains 15 residues.

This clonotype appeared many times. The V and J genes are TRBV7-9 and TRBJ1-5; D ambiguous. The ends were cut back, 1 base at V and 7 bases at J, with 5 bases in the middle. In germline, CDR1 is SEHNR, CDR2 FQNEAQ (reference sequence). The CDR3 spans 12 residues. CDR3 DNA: TGTGCCAGCAGCTTAGATTGGCAGCCCCAGCATTTT. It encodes CASSLDWQPQHF.

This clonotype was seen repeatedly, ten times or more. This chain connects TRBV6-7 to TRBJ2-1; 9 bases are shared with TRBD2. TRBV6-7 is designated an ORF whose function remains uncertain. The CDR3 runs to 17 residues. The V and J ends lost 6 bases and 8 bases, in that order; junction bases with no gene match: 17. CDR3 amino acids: CASSTTSPAGGHDEQFF. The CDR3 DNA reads TGTGCCAGCAGCACAACCTCCCCTGCGGGAGGGCACGATGAGCAGTTCTTC.

CDR3 protein: CASSEWGLDRETQYF. CDR3 nucleotides: TGTGCCAGCAGTGAATGGGGACTAGACCGCGAGACCCAGTACTTC. V is TRBV25-1 and J is TRBJ2-5; 8 bases map to TRBD2. The CDR3 runs 15 residues. CDR1 and CDR2 (germline): MGHDK, SYGVNS. J gave up 5 bases and V 1 base, and 6 bases lay outside the gene matches.

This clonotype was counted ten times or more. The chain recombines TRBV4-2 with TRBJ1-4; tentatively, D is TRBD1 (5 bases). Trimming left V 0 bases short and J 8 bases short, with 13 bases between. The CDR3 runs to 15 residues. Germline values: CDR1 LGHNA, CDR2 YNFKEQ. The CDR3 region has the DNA TGTGCCAGCAGCCAAGACGGCAGGGAAGACGAAAAACTGTTTTTT. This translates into CASSQDGREDEKLFF.

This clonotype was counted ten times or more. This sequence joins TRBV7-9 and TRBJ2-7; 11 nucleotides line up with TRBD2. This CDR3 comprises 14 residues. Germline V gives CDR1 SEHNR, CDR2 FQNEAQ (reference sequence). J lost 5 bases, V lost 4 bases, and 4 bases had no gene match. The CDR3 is CASSSGGLADEQYF. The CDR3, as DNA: TGTGCCAGCAGCTCCGGGGGACTAGCGGACGAGCAGTACTTC.